The rows below give T cell receptor beta chains drawn from one sample of a study of regulatory T cells in long-lasting Graves disease. A single record per CDR3 protein comes from TCRdb applying MiXCR to the multiplex PCR reads. The profile shows a few hundred thousand distinct CDR3 sequences, approximately 23% of them singletons. The specimen was peripheral blood mononuclear cells (PBMCs), collected when the disease was refractory, from a patient treated with antithyroid drugs. The receptors originated from a woman aged 40 to 55 with Graves disease. The CDR3 runs from the conserved cysteine through the conserved F or W. A D gene is named only where the DNA matches it firmly. Rows may omit the clone size; those that give it use once, few, many or a size class.

j_call clone_size d_call v_call cdr3_aa cdr3_nt
TRBJ1-5 few - TRBV7-2 CASSLDPGGPQHF TGTGCCAGCAGCTTAGACCCCGGGGGGCCCCAGCATTTT
TRBJ2-1 - TRBD2 TRBV6-9 CASSLRSRAPGGEQFF TGTGCCAGCAGTTTACGGTCCCGGGCCCCGGGGGGTGAGCAGTTCTTC
TRBJ2-3 - - TRBV28 CASSSIFQLPVADTQYF TGTGCCAGCAGTTCGATTTTTCAGTTACCCGTCGCTGACACGCAGTATTTT
TRBJ2-6 many - TRBV2 CASRWLGANVLTF TGTGCCAGCAGGTGGTTAGGGGCCAACGTCCTGACTTTC
TRBJ1-5 - - TRBV19 CASSISGLQPQHF TGTGCCAGTAGTATTTCGGGGCTTCAGCCCCAGCATTTT
TRBJ2-1 many - TRBV2 CASRGPIIAALFDKMEFF TGTGCCAGCAGAGGGCCCATAATAGCGGCCCTATTCGATAAGATGGAGTTCTTC
TRBJ2-3 - - TRBV20-1 CSTPGWASTDTQYF TGCAGTACTCCCGGTTGGGCTTCCACAGATACGCAGTATTTT
TRBJ2-1 - TRBD1 TRBV7-9 CASTLGGARYNEQFF TGTGCCAGCACCCTAGGGGGCGCGAGATACAATGAGCAGTTCTTC
TRBJ2-7 many - TRBV20-1 CSARETGPMHEQYF TGCAGTGCTAGAGAAACAGGTCCTATGCACGAGCAGTACTTC
TRBJ2-7 - - TRBV18 CASSPSSNEQYF TGTGCCAGCTCACCTAGTAGTAACGAGCAGTACTTC
TRBJ2-5 - - TRBV19 CASSIVRGPGETQYF TGTGCCAGTAGTATTGTGAGGGGCCCCGGGGAGACCCAGTACTTC
TRBJ2-7 - - TRBV14 CASSQIYYEQYF TGTGCCAGCAGCCAGATATACTACGAGCAGTACTTC
TRBJ1-1 many - TRBV28 CASRTGINTEAFF TGTGCCAGCAGAACAGGGATAAACACTGAAGCTTTCTTT
TRBJ1-1 - - TRBV6-1 CASSRARDRTEAFF TGTGCCAGCAGTCGCGCGCGGGACCGCACTGAAGCTTTCTTT
TRBJ1-2 - TRBD1 TRBV5-1 CASSLYPTGGDGYTF TGCGCCAGCAGCTTGTACCCAACAGGGGGCGATGGCTACACCTTC
TRBJ2-7 - TRBD2 TRBV4-1 CASSLHWTSGSYEQYF TGCGCCAGCAGCCTCCATTGGACTAGCGGGAGTTACGAGCAGTACTTC
TRBJ2-2 few - TRBV7-3 CASSERLEAGELFF TGTGCCAGCAGCGAACGACTAGAAGCCGGGGAGCTGTTTTTT
TRBJ2-2 few - TRBV6-1 CASGQSGELFF TGTGCCAGCGGGCAAAGCGGGGAGCTGTTTTTT
TRBJ2-7 - - TRBV20-1 CSGIYYEQYF TGCAGTGGTATTTACTACGAGCAGTACTTC
TRBJ1-5 few - TRBV20-1 CSARGQLDQPQHF TGCAGTGCTAGAGGCCAGCTAGATCAGCCCCAGCATTTT
TRBJ2-3 - - TRBV13 CASSLRVAVTTDTQYF TGTGCCAGCAGCTTGAGGGTCGCGGTAACCACAGATACGCAGTATTTT
TRBJ1-5 few TRBD1 TRBV3-1 CASSQDTTGHQPQHF TGTGCCAGCAGCCAAGATACGACAGGGCATCAGCCCCAGCATTTT
TRBJ1-5 - - TRBV25-1 CASSELGGNQPQHF TGTGCCAGCAGTGAATTGGGGGGCAATCAGCCCCAGCATTTT
TRBJ1-4 few TRBD1 TRBV28 CASSLNRGREKLFF TGTGCCAGCAGTTTAAACAGGGGTCGCGAAAAACTGTTTTTT
TRBJ1-5 many TRBD1 TRBV15 CATSTNQGGLQHF TGTGCCACCAGCACAAACCAGGGGGGACTCCAGCATTTT
TRBJ2-6 few - TRBV6-1 CASSEVYSGANVLTF TGTGCCAGCAGTGAAGTTTACTCTGGGGCCAACGTCCTGACTTTC
TRBJ2-7 many TRBD1 TRBV6-1 CASSNGQGTYEQYF TGTGCCAGCAGTAACGGACAGGGAACCTACGAGCAGTACTTC
TRBJ1-1 many TRBD1 TRBV25-1 CASSELGRTGGTEAFF TGTGCCAGCAGTGAATTAGGGAGGACAGGGGGTACTGAAGCTTTCTTT
TRBJ2-7 many TRBD2 TRBV11-2 CASSPRLAGPYEQYF TGTGCCAGCAGTCCTCGGCTAGCGGGACCCTACGAGCAGTACTTC
TRBJ2-5 many - TRBV6-1 CASSEDRVRETQYF TGTGCCAGCAGTGAAGACAGGGTCCGGGAGACCCAGTACTTC
TRBJ2-3 - TRBD2 TRBV20-1 CSARRIAGDWGTDTQYF TGCAGTGCTAGACGGATAGCGGGAGACTGGGGCACAGATACGCAGTATTTT
TRBJ2-3 - - TRBV28 CASSSVPDTQYF TGTGCCAGCAGTTCTGTCCCAGATACGCAGTATTTT
TRBJ2-5 - - TRBV28 CASTRQARETQYF TGTGCCAGCACGAGACAGGCCCGAGAGACCCAGTACTTC
TRBJ2-6 few TRBD1 TRBV6-2/TRBV6-3 CASSYSIQGQTSGANVLTF TGTGCCAGCAGTTACTCGATACAGGGACAGACCTCTGGGGCCAACGTCCTGACTTTC
TRBJ2-5 many TRBD2 TRBV3-1 CASSQETSGTLSQYF TGTGCCAGCAGCCAAGAGACTAGCGGGACTCTTTCCCAGTACTTC
TRBJ2-3 - TRBD2 TRBV2 CASSELAGEVTQYF TGTGCCAGCAGTGAGCTAGCGGGAGAAGTAACGCAGTATTTT
TRBJ2-7 many - TRBV20-1 CSARRDTRGKVYF TGCAGTGCTAGACGGGACACGCGGGGGAAAGTCTACTTC
TRBJ2-3 - TRBD2 TRBV20-1 CSARKSSGRRADTQYF TGCAGTGCGAGAAAATCTAGCGGGAGGAGAGCAGATACGCAGTATTTT
TRBJ2-4 - - TRBV10-2 CASTHGGAKNIQYF TGCGCCAGCACCCATGGTGGGGCCAAAAACATTCAGTACTTC
TRBJ2-7 few - TRBV7-8 CASSAWTVSYEQYF TGTGCCAGCAGCGCCTGGACAGTATCCTACGAGCAGTACTTC
TRBJ1-2 - - TRBV25-1 CASSSPEGGNGYTF TGTGCCAGCAGCTCCCCGGAAGGGGGAAATGGCTACACCTTC
TRBJ2-7 - TRBD2 TRBV20-1 CSARPFFPGLAGVYHEQYF TGCAGTGCTAGACCCTTCTTCCCGGGACTAGCGGGAGTATACCACGAGCAGTACTTC
TRBJ2-7 - - TRBV29-1 CSVGRRTGYEQYF TGCAGCGTTGGGCGGAGGACTGGCTACGAGCAGTACTTC
TRBJ2-2 - TRBD2 TRBV15 CATSRDRPPPASGYTGELFF TGTGCCACCAGCAGAGATAGGCCTCCTCCCGCTAGCGGCTACACCGGGGAGCTGTTTTTT
TRBJ2-7 - - TRBV7-9 CASSLGSFYEQYF TGTGCCAGCAGCTTAGGCAGTTTCTACGAGCAGTACTTC
TRBJ1-1 few - TRBV28 CASSITSGLSVNTEAFF TGTGCCAGCAGTATCACTTCGGGCTTATCGGTGAACACTGAAGCTTTCTTT
TRBJ2-7 many - TRBV3-1 CASSLKAGEYEQYF TGTGCCAGCAGCCTCAAAGCCGGGGAGTACGAGCAGTACTTC
TRBJ1-5 few - TRBV5-1 CASSLDGSQPQHF TGCGCCAGCAGCTTGGACGGCAGTCAGCCCCAGCATTTT
TRBJ1-2 - - TRBV7-9 CASSLESGAGYTF TGTGCCAGCAGCTTAGAGTCCGGGGCCGGCTACACCTTC
TRBJ1-5 many - TRBV12-3/TRBV12-4 CASSLEARYSNQPQHF TGTGCCAGCAGTTTAGAGGCACGTTATAGCAATCAGCCCCAGCATTTT